Each of the 3 T cell receptor beta chains below was sequenced from the same sample in a study of cytomegalovirus exposure and HLA in healthy donors. The PCR employed 60 Vbeta primers together with 13 Jbeta primers. Only in-frame clones appear in the TCRdb table, and some are missing; sequencing was by immunoSEQ multiplex PCR. The table includes fewer than 130,000 clones, 86% detected once. Sequencing was carried out using PBMCs. The receptors here all came from a man in his forties or fifties in good health and CMV-seronegative.

The chain is built from TRBV6-5 and TRBJ2-7, with 12 bases matching TRBD1. The germline gives CDR1 MNHEY, CDR2 SVGAGI. Unmatched junction bases numbered 8, after V lost 2 bases and J lost 6 bases. CDR3 length equals 16 residues. Here the CDR3 DNA reads TGTGCCAGCAGTTACACACCGGGACAGGGGGCGCCCGAGCAGTACTTC. Encoded protein: CASSYTPGQGAPEQYF.

This clone was observed a few times. The rearrangement links TRBV6-6 to TRBJ1-1, with a tentative D call TRBD1 (6 bases). Germline loops: CDR1 MNHNY, CDR2 SVGAGI (reference sequence). With 7 bases removed from V and 1 base from J, the gap between germline ends came to 10 bases. The CDR3 contains 13 residues. The CDR3 loop is CASTLGQNTEAFF. CDR3 DNA: TGTGCCAGCACCCTGGGACAGAACACTGAAGCTTTCTTT.

This rearrangement joins TRBV15 to TRBJ1-2, with 9 nucleotides matching TRBD1. CDR3 length: 15 amino acids. V was pared by 3 bases and J by 6 bases, with 8 bases of the junction left unmatched. CDR1 is LNHNV, CDR2 YYDKDF, per germline (reference sequence). The CDR3 DNA sequence: TGTGCCACCAGCAGTTATTTAGGGACAGGGAATGGCTACACCTTC. Translating gives CATSSYLGTGNGYTF.